These 18 T cell receptor beta chains were all obtained from the same sample, sequenced in a study of blood T cell repertoires in COVID-19. Sequencing used immunoSEQ multiplex PCR; TCRdb keeps in-frame clones, though not all of them. The sample includes some 150,000 clones, 87% seen only once; the top ten take about 4.2%. Sequenced material: peripheral blood. These receptors originate from a woman aged 55 to 70 with active or convalescent COVID-19.

This chain joins TRBV18 and TRBJ1-1; no clear D gene. The germline V gene encodes CDR1 KGHSH and CDR2 LQKENI. V was shortened by 6 bases and J by 2 bases, with 16 bases between the two germline ends. This CDR3 is built from 15 residues. CDR3 in amino acids: CASSTTPQTNTEAFF. The CDR3 DNA reads as TGTGCCAGCTCTACCACCCCGCAAACTAACACTGAAGCTTTCTTT. The whole variable domain, filled in from reference TRBV18 and TRBJ1-1, reads NAGVMQNPRHLVRRRGQEARLRCSPMKGHSHVYWYRQLPEEGLKFMVYLQKENIIDESGMPKERFSAEFPKEGPSILRIQQVVRGDSAAYFCASSTTPQTNTEAFFGQGTRLTVV.

V gene TRBV7-8 combines with J gene TRBJ2-4; possibly TRBD2 for D (6 bases). In germline, CDR1 is SGHVS, CDR2 FQNEAQ. The ends were cut back, 5 bases at V and 0 bases at J, with 11 bases in the middle. The CDR3 consists of 15 residues. DNA of the CDR3: TGTGCCAGCAGCACCAGACTAGTAGCCAAAAACATTCAGTACTTC. Its translation: CASSTRLVAKNIQYF.

The chain combines TRBV11-2 with TRBJ2-2; D is possibly TRBD2 (6 bases). This CDR3 is built from 13 residues. CDR1 is SGHAT, CDR2 FQNNGV, per germline. The V and J ends lost 8 bases and 3 bases respectively, with 10 bases between them. The CDR3 loop reads CASRPGDTGELFF. The DNA of the CDR3 is TGTGCCAGCCGCCCGGGGGACACCGGGGAGCTGTTTTTT.

The rearrangement joins TRBV7-9 to TRBJ2-5, with D unresolved. This CDR3 contains 16 residues. Germline CDR1 reads SEHNR; CDR2 reads FQNEAQ (reference sequence). Trimming removed 5 bases from V and 5 bases from J, with 21 bases in between. This CDR3 reads CASSAIGEMVVETQYF. The CDR3 DNA reads as TGTGCCAGCAGCGCCATAGGAGAGATGGTGGTGGAGACCCAGTACTTC.

The chain combines TRBV19 with TRBJ2-5, with TRBD1 matching over 7 bases. CDR3 length: 16 amino acids. The V gene end was trimmed by 4 bases and the J gene end by 3 bases; junction bases not matched to a gene: 11. CDR1 is LNHDA, CDR2 SQIVND, per germline (reference sequence). CDR3 sequence: CASSNTQGVLKETQYF. DNA for the CDR3: TGTGCCAGTAGTAACACTCAGGGGGTACTTAAAGAGACCCAGTACTTC.

The chain combines TRBV9 with TRBJ1-1; weak D call: TRBD1 (5 bases). This CDR3 has 15 residues. V shed 4 bases and J shed 0 bases, with 13 bases lying between them. Germline V gene data show CDR1 as SGDLS and CDR2 as YYNGEE. CDR3 amino acids: CASSILDTLNTEAFF. Written as DNA, the CDR3 is TGTGCCAGCAGCATCTTGGACACTCTGAACACTGAAGCTTTCTTT.

On this clone itself: The junction shows a germline mismatch at one end, possibly a read error. The V gene is TRBV11-3, the J gene TRBJ2-4; 11 nucleotides agree with TRBD1. The CDR3 contains 16 residues. CDR1 is SGHNT, CDR2 YENEEA, per germline. The CDR3 bases are TGTGCCAGCAGTTTAGGACAGGGGGCAGCCAAAAACATTCAGTACTTC. Translated: CASSLGQGAAKNIQYF.

The rearrangement joins TRBV2 to TRBJ1-2; TRBD1 is a possible D gene (5 bases). V was clipped by 3 bases and J by 8 bases, with 16 bases between them. This CDR3 is built from 14 residues. From germline, CDR1 is SNHLY and CDR2 FYNNEI. The CDR3 DNA sequence: TGTGCCAGCAGTGAGCGAGACTGGACAAGGGGCTACACCTTC. Translated, it gives CASSERDWTRGYTF.

This chain uses TRBV6-1 with TRBJ1-2; 7 bases align to TRBD1. The CDR3 consists of 15 residues. Trimming removed 0 bases from V and 0 bases from J; junction bases left unmatched: 1. The germline CDR1 and CDR2 sequences are MNHNS and SASEGT. CDR3 sequence (DNA): TGTGCCAGCAGTGAAGCAACAGGGGCTAACTATGGCTACACCTTC. This encodes CASSEATGANYGYTF.

J is TRBJ2-7 and V is TRBV14, with D perhaps TRBD1 (6 bases). The CDR3 is made up of 16 amino acids. V was cut by 1 base and J by 5 bases, with 18 bases left in between. From germline, CDR1 is SGHDN and CDR2 FVKESK. CDR3 region: CASSQAPGHGPNEQYF. For the CDR3, the DNA is TGTGCCAGCAGCCAAGCTCCGGGACATGGACCTAACGAGCAGTACTTC.

This chain connects TRBV18 to TRBJ2-1, with 9 bases lining up with TRBD1. Germline trimming cut 3 bases from V and 5 bases from J; bases unmatched to any gene: 5. CDR1 and CDR2 from the germline V gene are KGHSH and LQKENI. The CDR3 is made up of 15 amino acids. In nucleotides, the CDR3 is TGTGCCAGCTCACCGGGACAGGGTTCGAACAATGAGCAGTTCTTC. It codes for CASSPGQGSNNEQFF. Full variable domain (rest looked up from reference TRBV18 and TRBJ2-1): NAGVMQNPRHLVRRRGQEARLRCSPMKGHSHVYWYRQLPEEGLKFMVYLQKENIIDESGMPKERFSAEFPKEGPSILRIQQVVRGDSAAYFCASSPGQGSNNEQFFGPGTRLTVL.

V is TRBV12-3 or TRBV12-4 and J is TRBJ1-5; D is undetermined. This CDR3 comprises 12 residues. V was shortened by 5 bases and J by 9 bases, with 11 bases between the two germline ends. The CDR3 loop is CASSPTPWPQHF. CDR3 nucleotides: TGTGCCAGCAGTCCGACTCCTTGGCCCCAGCATTTT.

V gene TRBV6-5 combines with J gene TRBJ1-4; D perhaps matches TRBD1 (6 bases). Germline CDR1 MNHEY, CDR2 SVGAGI. The CDR3 spans 13 residues. The V end lost 8 bases, the J end lost 8 bases, and 15 bases lay between the germline ends. CDR3 sequence: CASGWGPREKLFF. The CDR3 nucleotides are TGTGCCAGCGGGTGGGGGCCAAGGGAAAAACTGTTTTTT.

This chain links TRBV7-8 with TRBJ2-5; D gene uncertain. The CDR3 has 14 residues. V was shortened by 1 base and J by 4 bases, with 10 bases between the two germline ends. CDR1 and CDR2 (germline): SGHVS, FQNEAQ. For the CDR3, the DNA is TGTGCCAGCAGCTTAGTTGAAACTCTAGAGACCCAGTACTTC. Encoded protein: CASSLVETLETQYF.

The CDR3: CASSPGTGGAETQYF. The CDR3 region has the DNA TGTGCCAGCAGTCCCGGGACAGGGGGCGCGGAGACCCAGTACTTC. The chain recombines TRBV2 with TRBJ2-5, with TRBD1 matching over 12 bases. Germline V gene data show CDR1 as SNHLY and CDR2 as FYNNEI. The V gene end was trimmed by 5 bases and the J gene end by 5 bases; junction bases not matched to a gene: 6. The CDR3 spans 15 residues.

The V and J genes are TRBV4-1 and TRBJ1-5; 7 bases align to TRBD1. There are 17 residues in the CDR3. V shed 4 bases and J 2 bases; nucleotides not matched to a gene: 11. Germline V gives CDR1 MGHRA, CDR2 YSYEKL. Here the CDR3 DNA reads TGCGCCAGCAGCCCCGAGCCGACAGGGAAAGGCAATCAGCCCCAGCATTTT. Its protein product is CASSPEPTGKGNQPQHF.

The chain uses TRBV9 and TRBJ2-3, with 12 bases that match TRBD2. CDR3 length: 15 residues. Germline lookup yields CDR1 SGDLS and CDR2 YYNGEE. J gave up 5 bases and V 5 bases, and 6 bases lay outside the gene matches. CDR3 sequence reads: CASRLTSGGGDTQYF. The CDR3 DNA sequence: TGTGCCAGCAGACTGACTAGCGGGGGAGGAGATACGCAGTATTTT.

In nucleotides, the CDR3 is TGTGCCAGCAGTTCACCCGGGACAGACTATGGCTACACCTTC. Protein product: CASSSPGTDYGYTF. The V call is TRBV6-5, the J call TRBJ1-2, with TRBD1 matching 7 bases. The CDR3 is 14 residues long. The J segment lost 3 bases and the V segment lost 4 bases, leaving 5 bases of the junction unmatched. Germline V lookup: CDR1 MNHEY, CDR2 SVGAGI.